These T cell receptor beta chains were read from a single sample in a study of shared clonotypes between healthy human individuals. Profiled with immunoSEQ multiplex PCR; TCRdb holds only in-frame clones, not every one. Of millions of clones listed, 85% to 95% are singletons. The specimen was naive CD8+ T cells from PBMCs. Every receptor here comes from a young man in good health. Some clones in this sample may be carry-over from other donors' samples. CDR3s leave out the opening cysteine and the closing phenylalanine or tryptophan. A D gene is named only where the DNA matches it firmly. Clone size appears in some rows only: once, few, many, or a class for an expanded clone.

j_call,v_call,d_call,clone_size,cdr3_aa
TRBJ2-1,TRBV4-1,TRBD2,-,ASSPWTSGRASEQF
TRBJ2-1,TRBV19,-,-,ASSGFVYNEQF
TRBJ2-5,TRBV9,TRBD2,-,ASSVEAGGVQETQY
TRBJ1-1,TRBV10-2,-,-,ASRPFGGEYDTEAF
TRBJ1-1,TRBV7-6,-,-,ASSPRTAAEAF
TRBJ2-7,TRBV27,-,-,ASSSPSRGTYEQY
TRBJ2-1,TRBV19,-,-,ASSIGLPHNEQF
TRBJ2-1,TRBV19,TRBD2,-,ASSLGPGGFYNEQF
TRBJ2-7,TRBV5-1,-,-,ASSERPIYEQY
TRBJ1-3,TRBV7-9,-,once,ASSLGGIGNTIY
TRBJ1-1,TRBV6-6,TRBD1,-,ASSYGTGATEAF
TRBJ2-7,TRBV5-1,TRBD2,-,ASSATSGRGSYEQY
TRBJ2-6,TRBV5-1,-,once,ASGPGRQESSGANVLT
TRBJ2-1,TRBV9,-,-,ASSVAGPPYNEQF
TRBJ2-2,TRBV27,TRBD2,-,ASSPGTSGTGELF
TRBJ2-7,TRBV6-1,TRBD2,-,ASSETSGRADYEQY
TRBJ2-7,TRBV9,-,once,ASSVRPSYEQY
TRBJ1-1,TRBV9,-,-,ASSAVTNTEAF
TRBJ2-2,TRBV7-9,-,few,ASSLTLEGLNTGELF
TRBJ2-1,TRBV27,-,-,ASSPDIAVLHEQF
TRBJ1-1,TRBV23-1,TRBD1,-,ASSPLNDRGMDAEAF
TRBJ2-7,TRBV5-6,-,-,ASSVGRMDN
TRBJ1-2,TRBV19,-,-,ASSRAGLKLARRYYGYT
TRBJ2-7,TRBV28,-,-,ASSSASLTRGSYEQY